The entry below gives a single TCR beta chain sequence along with its context. What it recognizes is unknown. This record belongs to a study of blood T cells in healthy people across ages. The overall study: Capturing about one barcoded beta molecule per two T cells was achieved by template switching.

The CDR3 is 14 amino acids. Per germline, CDR1 LGHDT and CDR2 YNNKEL (reference sequence). Trimming left V 2 bases short and J 6 bases short, with 13 bases between. For the second PCR, which ran for about 7 to 11 cycles, a sample-barcoded 5' primer and a J-beta primer mix were used. TCRdb processed the 5' RACE reads anew with MiXCR; each CDR3 protein has one entry. The sample holds about 1.8 million distinct CDR3 sequences, less than 50% seen once. Study outcomes and limitations: From one million sequenced T cells, diversity estimates were lower bounds.

The clonotype comes from a woman aged 40 to 49 in good health. The sample taken for sequencing was blood. This chain links TRBV3-1 with TRBJ1-2, with D possibly being TRBD1 (6 bases). CDR3 nucleotide sequence: TGTGCCAGCAGCCAATTGGACAGAGCTCATGGCTACACCTTC. Translated, it gives CASSQLDRAHGYTF.